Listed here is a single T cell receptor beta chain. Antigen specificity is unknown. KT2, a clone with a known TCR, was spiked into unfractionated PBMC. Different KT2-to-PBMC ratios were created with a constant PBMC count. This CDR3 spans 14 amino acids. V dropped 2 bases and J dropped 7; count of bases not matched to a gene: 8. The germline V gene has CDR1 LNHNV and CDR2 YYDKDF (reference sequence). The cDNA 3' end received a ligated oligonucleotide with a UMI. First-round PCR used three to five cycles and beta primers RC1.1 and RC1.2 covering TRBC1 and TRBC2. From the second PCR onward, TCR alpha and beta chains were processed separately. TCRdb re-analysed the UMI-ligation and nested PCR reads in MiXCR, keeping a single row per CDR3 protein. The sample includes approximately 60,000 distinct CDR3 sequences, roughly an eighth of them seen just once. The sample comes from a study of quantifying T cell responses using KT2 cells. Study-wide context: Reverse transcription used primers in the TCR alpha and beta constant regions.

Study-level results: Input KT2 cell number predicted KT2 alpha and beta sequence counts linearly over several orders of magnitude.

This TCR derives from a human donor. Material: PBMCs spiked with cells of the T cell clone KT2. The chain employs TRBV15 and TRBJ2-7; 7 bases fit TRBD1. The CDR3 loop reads CATSRSGTAAEQYF. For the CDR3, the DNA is TGTGCCACCAGCAGATCTGGGACAGCGGCGGAGCAGTACTTC.